This T cell receptor (beta chain) was recovered during a study of blood T cell repertoires in COVID-19. Study-wide context: Sources were T cells, B-cell-depleted T cells, or PBMCs; the material itself was cDNA or gDNA.

At least ten counts were recorded for this clone. This table comes from immunoSEQ multiplex PCR, and its TCRdb copy is limited to in-frame clones, with some not included. The data show 150,000 to 200,000 clones, 75% to 90% seen once. Sequenced sample: peripheral blood. The clonotype comes from a woman in her sixties with acute or convalescent COVID-19.

CDR3 coding DNA: TGTGCCAGCAGCCCACAAGGCACAGGGGTGGTCGACGAGCAGTACTTC. Protein product: CASSPQGTGVVDEQYF. This chain uses TRBV7-9 with TRBJ2-7, with 7 bases matching TRBD1. The CDR3 runs 16 residues. The germline V gene encodes CDR1 SEHNR and CDR2 FQNEAQ (reference sequence). Trimming at V came to 5 bases and at J to 5 bases, leaving 15 bases not matched to a gene.